Below, 32 T cell receptor beta chains from the same sample are listed, as sequenced in a study of prognosis after radiotherapy for stage I lung cancer (dated by TCRdb to the early 2020s). TCRdb lists the instrument as Illumina HiSeq 3000. Two rounds of multiplex PCR were used to amplify the TCR beta CDR3 region from genomic DNA. The first PCR round used primers specific to each TRBV and TRBJ gene, with sequences filed in Chinese patent CN105087789A. TCRdb took the public reads, trimmed them with fastp at Q25, ran MiXCR for clone calling and kept in-frame beta chains. Here each entry gathers all rows of one CDR3 protein and keeps the most common genes and DNA. Recorded for this sample are fewer than 40,000 distinct CDR3 sequences; under 40% of them occurred a single time. The top ten clones comprise over 15% of the sample. The sample in question was PBMCs, obtained before or after stereotactic body radiation therapy (not recorded which). The source of these receptors is a donor at least 50 years old with non-small cell lung cancer.

This clonotype was observed at least ten times. The chain recombines TRBV15 with TRBJ2-2, with D tentatively TRBD2 (6 bases). The CDR3 is made up of 15 amino acids. V was pared by 8 bases and J by 0 bases, with 13 bases between. From germline, CDR1 is LNHNV and CDR2 YYDKDF (reference sequence). CDR3 in amino acids: CATARDFANTGELFF. DNA for the CDR3: TGTGCCACCGCTCGGGACTTCGCGAACACCGGGGAGCTGTTTTTT.

About this clonotype: The final CDR3 position lacks the conserved phenylalanine or tryptophan, pointing to a likely read error. The chain combines TRBV15 with TRBJ2-7, with TRBD1 matching over 8 bases. This CDR3 has 14 amino acids. Germline CDR1 LNHNV, CDR2 YYDKDF (reference sequence). The CDR3 nucleotides read TGTGCCACCATCAGAGATACAGGGGGAAACGAGCAGTACCTC. It translates to CATIRDTGGNEQYL.

This clonotype has a count of ten or more. A single base separates this from a much larger clone, so it may be a read error. The V gene is TRBV11-3, the J gene TRBJ1-2; D is ambiguous. From germline, CDR1 is SGHNT and CDR2 YENEEA. Trimming pared 0 bases from V and 10 bases from J, leaving 12 bases between. This CDR3 spans 13 amino acids. This CDR3 is CASSLEPSDDYTF. CDR3 DNA: TGTGCCAGCAGCTTAGAACCATCAGATGACTACACCTTC.

This clonotype was seen ten or more times. The chain joins TRBV19 to TRBJ1-5, with TRBD1 matching 7 bases. The CDR3 runs to 15 residues. V lost 9 bases and J lost 1; bases outside the gene matches: 9. The V gene's germline CDR1 is LNHDA and CDR2 SQIVND (reference sequence). The CDR3 sequence: CASRRGQESNQPQHF. CDR3 nucleotide sequence: TGTGCCAGCAGAAGAGGACAGGAGAGCAATCAGCCCCAGCATTTT. Complete variable domain (other parts from reference TRBV19 and TRBJ1-5): DGGITQSPKYLFRKEGQNVTLSCEQNLNHDAMYWYRQDPGQGLRLIYYSQIVNDFQKGDIAEGYSVSREKKESFPLTVTSAQKNPTAFYLCASRRGQESNQPQHFGDGTRLSIL.

This clonotype was seen ten or more times. At one of its ends the junction is not consistent with the germline gene, which may arise from a read error. The chain uses TRBV20-1 and TRBJ2-7; D may be TRBD1 (6 bases). This CDR3 contains 13 residues. CDR1 is DFQATT and CDR2 is SNEGSKA in the germline V gene (reference sequence). The CDR3 region is CSARGGPDHEQYF. The CDR3 DNA follows: TGCAGTGCCAGAGGGGGACCTGATCACGAGCAGTACTTC.

This chain links TRBV6-1 with TRBJ1-6; the D is unclear. V was cut by 3 bases and J by 8 bases, with 20 bases left in between. The CDR3 consists of 17 residues. Germline V gene sequence: CDR1 MNHNS, CDR2 SASEGT. The CDR3 DNA sequence: TGTGCCAGCAGTGACGACGATAGTGGTTTTAGGGATTCACCCCTCCACTTT. Encoded protein: CASSDDDSGFRDSPLHF.

This clonotype was counted only a few times. The V call is TRBV10-3, the J call TRBJ2-5; a possible D gene is TRBD2 (6 bases). Trimming pared 4 bases from V and 2 bases from J, leaving 8 bases between. The CDR3 has 13 residues. Germline CDR1 reads ENHRY; CDR2 reads SYGVKD. The DNA for the CDR3 is TGTGCCATCAGTGTTCTAGCGCAAGAGACCCAGTACTTC. It translates to CAISVLAQETQYF.

As for this clonotype: One base separates it from a far larger clone, so it is likely a read error. The chain employs TRBV6-2 or TRBV6-3 and TRBJ2-6; D unclear. Germline lookup yields CDR1 MNHEY and CDR2 SVGEGT. The CDR3 length is 18 residues. The CDR3 sequence: CASSYGPASFSWANVLTF. The CDR3 DNA sequence: TGTGCCAGCAGTTACGGGCCGGCCTCTTTCTCTTGGGCCAACGTCCTGACTTTC.

This clonotype was seen ten or more times. The chain recombines TRBV28 with TRBJ1-3, with D tentatively TRBD1 (5 bases). The V gene lost 2 bases and the J gene lost 7 bases, with 9 bases spanning the gap. The CDR3 has 13 amino acids. CDR1 is MDHEN, CDR2 SYDVKM, per germline. This CDR3 is CASSLQGLNTIYF. DNA of the CDR3: TGTGCCAGCAGTTTACAGGGTCTCAACACCATATATTTT.

There are many counts of this clonotype. V and J are TRBV28 and TRBJ1-2; D gene ambiguous. The V gene's germline CDR1 is MDHEN and CDR2 SYDVKM. There are 12 residues in the CDR3. V gave up 8 bases and J gave up 4 bases, with 11 bases separating them. CDR3 in DNA: TGTGCCAGCCACCTACTTGGCTATGGCTACACCTTC. This gives the protein CASHLLGYGYTF.

About this clonotype itself: A much larger clone differs from this one at a single base, so this may be a read error. The genes are TRBV12-3 or TRBV12-4 and TRBJ2-2; no firm D call. This CDR3 has 11 residues. V lost 7 bases and J 6 bases, leaving 6 bases between the germline ends. In DNA, the CDR3 is TGTGCCAGCATTTCAGCCGGGGAGCTGTTTTTT. This gives the protein CASISAGELFF.

The genes are TRBV3-1 and TRBJ2-3, with D tentatively TRBD1 or TRBD2 (5 bases each). V shed 3 bases and J shed 4 bases, with 14 bases lying between them. The CDR3 is made up of 15 amino acids. Germline V CDR1 and CDR2: LGHDT, YNNKEL (reference sequence). DNA of the CDR3: TGTGCCAGCAGCCAGCGTAGAGGGGCCCCAGATACGCAGTATTTT. Protein: CASSQRRGAPDTQYF.

The chain carries TRBV5-8 and TRBJ1-6; D unclear. The V gene's germline CDR1 is SGHTS and CDR2 YDEGEE. Trimming stripped 0 bases from V and 8 bases from J, with 9 bases between. The CDR3 has 14 amino acids. In nucleotides, the CDR3 is TGTGCCAGCAGCTTGGGTTGGGAGCATTCACCCCTCCACTTT. Encoded protein: CASSLGWEHSPLHF.

The V gene is TRBV20-1, the J gene TRBJ2-7; 9 bases align to TRBD2. Looked up from germline, CDR1 is DFQATT and CDR2 is SNEGSKA (reference sequence). This CDR3 is 14 amino acids long. V dropped 5 bases and J dropped 2; count of bases not matched to a gene: 7. The CDR3 sequence is CSAEKKREAYEQYF. CDR3 in DNA: TGCAGTGCTGAGAAAAAGCGGGAGGCCTACGAGCAGTACTTC.

This clonotype came up many times. The V call is TRBV6-5, the J call TRBJ1-3; D possibly corresponds to TRBD1 (5 bases). Germline CDR1 reads MNHEY; CDR2 reads SVGAGI. V was trimmed by 2 bases and J by 2 bases, leaving 7 bases between them. The CDR3 is 14 residues long. The CDR3 here is CASSYGGAGNTIYF. The CDR3 DNA is TGTGCCAGCAGTTACGGGGGTGCTGGAAACACCATATATTTT.

This clonotype was recorded at least ten times. This sequence joins TRBV12-3 or TRBV12-4 and TRBJ2-1; 9 nucleotides match TRBD2. With V trimmed by 3 bases and J by 8 bases, 5 bases remained unmatched. The CDR3 covers 14 residues. The CDR3 nucleotides are TGTGCCAGCAGTTTTCAGGGACTAGCCCATGAGCAGTTCTTC. This encodes CASSFQGLAHEQFF.

This clonotype was detected ten times or more. The V and J genes are TRBV18 and TRBJ1-2; TRBD1 agrees at 10 bases. This CDR3 comprises 14 residues. Germline CDR1 is KGHSH and CDR2 is LQKENI. V shed 5 bases, J shed 3 bases, and the junction held 3 bases outside the gene matches. The CDR3 spells CASSRDRGHYGYTF. Written as DNA, the CDR3 is TGTGCCAGCTCAAGGGACAGGGGCCACTATGGCTACACCTTC.

This clonotype was picked up many times. V is TRBV9 and J is TRBJ2-3; D ambiguous. The CDR3 covers 16 residues. Germline V gene data show CDR1 as SGDLS and CDR2 as YYNGEE. The germline V and J ends were trimmed by 0 bases and 0 bases, with 11 bases remaining between them. The CDR3 DNA follows: TGTGCCAGCAGCGTAGGGGCCGGGTTCAGCACAGATACGCAGTATTTT. Its translation is CASSVGAGFSTDTQYF. The whole variable domain, filled in from reference TRBV9 and TRBJ2-3, reads DSGVTQTPKHLITATGQRVTLRCSPRSGDLSVYWYQQSLDQGLQFLIQYYNGEERAKGNILERFSAQQFPDLHSELNLSSLELGDSALYFCASSVGAGFSTDTQYFGPGTRLTVL.

This clonotype came up many times. The chain joins TRBV20-1 to TRBJ1-4; D is unresolved. This CDR3 has 13 residues. Germline assignment: CDR1 DFQATT and CDR2 SNEGSKA (reference sequence). Trimming stripped 6 bases from V and 7 bases from J, with 15 bases between. The CDR3 reads CSAQEAFREKLFF. The DNA for the CDR3 is TGCAGTGCCCAAGAGGCTTTCCGTGAAAAACTGTTTTTT.

Judged by abundance, this clonotype is medium-sized. This chain uses TRBV28 with TRBJ2-7; possibly TRBD2 for D (5 bases). The CDR3 consists of 12 residues. The V gene lost 3 bases and the J gene lost 2 bases, with 5 bases spanning the gap. The germline V gene encodes CDR1 MDHEN and CDR2 SYDVKM. This CDR3 is CASSLTTYEQYF. In DNA, the CDR3 is TGTGCCAGCAGTTTGACTACCTACGAGCAGTACTTC.

The sample holds one count of this clonotype. A much larger clone lies a single base off, so this may be a read error. CDR3 amino acids: CIVEPEAYGYTF. CDR3 DNA sequence: TGCATCGTTGAACCAGAAGCCTATGGCTACACCTTC. The chain is built from TRBV29-1 and TRBJ1-2, with D hard to call. Looked up from germline, CDR1 is SQVTM and CDR2 is ANQGSEA. The CDR3 is 12 amino acids.

This clonotype has ten or more counts. The CDR3 nucleotides read TGTGCCAGCAGCGTTTCTAGCGGGGGGGCCTACGAGCAGTACTTC. Amino acids: CASSVSSGGAYEQYF. The gene calls are TRBV9 and TRBJ2-7, with TRBD2 matching over 12 bases. Looked up from germline, CDR1 is SGDLS and CDR2 is YYNGEE. The V and J ends lost 2 bases and 2 bases, in that order; junction bases with no gene match: 2. The CDR3 extends over 15 amino acids.

The chain couples TRBV5-1 to TRBJ2-1, with D unclear. The CDR3 is 15 amino acids. Deletions cut 5 bases from V and 9 bases from J, with 21 bases between. From germline, CDR1 is SGHRS and CDR2 YFSETQ. CDR3 coding DNA: TGCGCCAGCAGAGAAGAGGCATCAGCGTCGAGTGAGCAGTTCTTC. Translating gives CASREEASASSEQFF.

This clonotype was counted many times. The chain recombines TRBV20-1 with TRBJ1-5; D possibly corresponds to TRBD1 (6 bases). Germline CDR1 and CDR2: DFQATT and SNEGSKA (reference sequence). Trimming stripped 5 bases from V and 7 bases from J, with 21 bases between. The CDR3 has 15 residues. Here the CDR3 reads CSAGGSTGRFQPQHF. The CDR3 DNA sequence: TGCAGTGCTGGAGGGAGTACAGGGAGATTCCAGCCCCAGCATTTT.

In its sample, this clonotype was seen many times. V and J are TRBV2 and TRBJ1-6, with D perhaps matching TRBD1 (6 bases). The CDR3 is 14 residues long. Germline V gene sequence: CDR1 SNHLY, CDR2 FYNNEI. The ends were cut back, 8 bases at V and 10 bases at J, with 18 bases in the middle. The CDR3 region has the DNA TGTGCCAGCGTGGGGGGGGGCGTTCGGTCACCCCTCCACTTT. It translates to CASVGGGVRSPLHF.

At least ten counts were recorded for this clonotype. The V and J genes are TRBV5-1 and TRBJ1-2; the match to TRBD1 covers 9 bases. The CDR3 has 15 residues. V shed 1 base and J 4 bases; nucleotides not matched to a gene: 5. Germline CDR1 and CDR2: SGHRS and YFSETQ. The CDR3 sequence is CASSLLAGQGYGYTF. For the CDR3, the DNA is TGCGCCAGCAGCTTGCTCGCGGGACAGGGCTATGGCTACACCTTC.

This clonotype was picked up many times. V usage is TRBV2 and J usage is TRBJ2-2, with no clear D. Trimming took 6 bases from V and 0 from J, leaving 5 bases between them. Germline CDR1 and CDR2: SNHLY and FYNNEI. This CDR3 comprises 13 residues. DNA of the CDR3: TGTGCCAGCAGAATTGCGAACACCGGGGAGCTGTTTTTT. It encodes CASRIANTGELFF. Using reference TRBV2 and TRBJ2-2 for the parts outside the CDR3, the full variable domain is EPEVTQTPSHQVTQMGQEVILRCVPISNHLYFYWYRQILGQKVEFLVSFYNNEISEKSEIFDDQFSVERPDGSNFTLKIRSTKLEDSAMYFCASRIANTGELFFGEGSRLTVL.

V is TRBV28 and J is TRBJ1-5; no reliable D call. V was clipped by 7 bases and J by 5 bases, with 18 bases between them. Germline CDR1 is MDHEN and CDR2 is SYDVKM. The CDR3 length is 15 residues. The CDR3 spells CASTPGSFGDQPQHF. For the CDR3, the DNA is TGTGCCAGCACACCGGGGAGTTTTGGGGATCAGCCCCAGCATTTT. Full variable domain (missing parts from reference TRBV28 and TRBJ1-5): DVKVTQSSRYLVKRTGEKVFLECVQDMDHENMFWYRQDPGLGLRLIYFSYDVKMKEKGDIPEGYSVSREKKERFSLILESASTNQTSMYLCASTPGSFGDQPQHFGDGTRLSIL.

Notes on this clonotype: A far larger clone is a single base away, which makes a read error likely. The chain couples TRBV6-4 to TRBJ2-5, with TRBD1 matching over 8 bases. The DNA end favors TRBJ2-3, so the J call may be wrong. This CDR3 is built from 15 residues. The germline gives CDR1 MRHNA, CDR2 SNTAGT. CDR3 protein: CASSLTGAGTDTQYF. DNA for the CDR3: TGTGCCAGCAGCCTGACAGGGGCCGGTACCGATACGCAGTATTTT.

The table lists this clonotype with many counts. The genes are TRBV18 and TRBJ2-3; 14 positions match TRBD2. In germline, CDR1 is KGHSH, CDR2 LQKENI. CDR3 length equals 17 residues. V was clipped by 6 bases and J by 3 bases; unmatched bases: 8. CDR3 residues: CASSLIRTSGGTDTQYF. As DNA, the CDR3 is TGTGCCAGCTCTCTCATACGGACTAGCGGGGGGACAGATACGCAGTATTTT.

This rearrangement joins TRBV30 to TRBJ1-3; D uncertain. The V and J ends lost 3 bases and 0 bases respectively, with 12 bases between them. This CDR3 spans 15 amino acids. CDR1 is GTSNPN and CDR2 is SVGIG in the germline V gene (reference sequence). The CDR3 loop reads CAWSCQPPSGNTIYF. The CDR3 DNA sequence: TGTGCCTGGAGCTGTCAACCGCCCTCTGGAAACACCATATATTTT.

Turning to this clonotype: With a far larger clone one base away, a read error is the likely cause. This chain connects TRBV6-9 to TRBJ2-2, with a weak D call TRBD1 (6 bases). The V end lost 3 bases, the J end lost 1 base, and 18 bases lay between the germline ends. CDR3 length: 18 amino acids. The V gene's germline CDR1 is MNHGY and CDR2 SVAAGI. This CDR3 reads CASSYIRIVQGNTGELFF. DNA of the CDR3: TGTGCCAGCAGTTACATACGTATCGTACAGGGGAACACCGGGGAGCTGTTTTTT.